This T cell receptor beta chain comes out of a study of T-cell reconstitution after alpha-beta-depleted transplantation in children. Study-level findings and limits: The main origin of T-cell counts and diversity one year after transplant was newly produced T cells. Reportedly, roughly two months post-transplant, alpha-beta T cells arose from several hundred expanded graft clones. Certain patients had high TCRbeta diversity at day 60, and it came from recipient T cells and thymic progenitors that survived.

Trimming took 4 bases from V and 13 from J, leaving 23 bases between them. CDR1 is DFQATT, CDR2 SNEGSKA, per germline (reference sequence). The length of the CDR3 is 14 residues. A library of TCRbeta sequences, prepared with unique molecular identifiers, was generated. TCRdb reprocessed the PCR reads with MiXCR, giving one entry per CDR3 protein. The data contain 250,000 to 350,000 distinct CDR3 sequences, around 25% of them singletons. This clonotype came up a few times. Its antigen is not known. This sequence originates from a male patient younger than 18 who had a stem cell transplant for acute lymphoblastic leukemia, so the T cells may come from the graft donor. This sequence joins TRBV20-1 and TRBJ1-5; TRBD1 might be the D (6 bases). Here the sequenced sample was PBMCs, mostly from graft donor cells, taken 180 days after TCRalphabeta/CD19-depleted stem cell transplant. CDR3 nucleotide sequence: TGCAGTGCTACCCGACAGGCCAAGGGTTTATCACAGCATTTT. This gives the protein CSATRQAKGLSQHF.